This T cell receptor (beta chain) was observed in a study of blood T cell repertoires in COVID-19. Sequencing used immunoSEQ multiplex PCR; TCRdb keeps in-frame clones, though not all of them. The table includes approximately 70,000 clones, approximately 90% detected once. J was trimmed by 7 bases and V by 5 bases; bases with no gene match: 4. The CDR3 is 12 residues long. Germline CDR1 and CDR2: MDHEN and SYDVKM. The sequence was collected from a woman aged 50 to 60 with acute or convalescent COVID-19. Material: peripheral blood. This rearrangement joins TRBV28 to TRBJ1-1; 7 positions agree with TRBD1. Here the CDR3 reads CASSVWDSEAFF. CDR3 coding DNA: TGTGCCAGCAGTGTCTGGGACAGTGAAGCTTTCTTT. Together with reference TRBV28 and TRBJ1-1, the CDR3 gives the full variable domain: DVKVTQSSRYLVKRTGEKVFLECVQDMDHENMFWYRQDPGLGLRLIYFSYDVKMKEKGDIPEGYSVSREKKERFSLILESASTNQTSMYLCASSVWDSEAFFGQGTRLTVV.